Each of the 29 T cell receptor beta chains below was sequenced from the same sample in a study of vaccination effects on CD4 cells after COVID-19. Prior to sequencing, the ViraFEST assay stimulated PBMC with viral peptide pools, which expanded the antigen-specific CD4+ T cells. Isolating CD4+ T cells followed approximately 9 days of culture. Their target antigens are unknown. Clones were sequenced by immunoSEQ multiplex PCR, and TCRdb holds only the in-frame ones, with some missing. The table has tens of thousands of clones, approximately 70% seen once; the top ten hold about 16%. The source was CD4+ T cells from PBMCs cultured with HCoV-229E spike peptides, collected before COVID-19 vaccination. These receptors all stem from a human donor who received a COVID-19 vaccine.

This chain joins TRBV2 and TRBJ2-5, with a weak D call TRBD1 (5 bases). Deletions cut 4 bases from V and 2 bases from J, with 11 bases between. Germline CDR1 reads SNHLY; CDR2 reads FYNNEI. The CDR3 runs to 14 residues. The CDR3 sequence: CASSADSAQETQYF. As DNA, the CDR3 is TGTGCCAGCAGTGCAGACAGTGCTCAAGAGACCCAGTACTTC.

V usage is TRBV7-2 and J usage is TRBJ1-2; D not resolved. Germline-derived CDR1 and CDR2 are SGHTA and FQGNSA. The CDR3 runs 16 residues. The V end was cut by 2 bases, the J end by 2 bases, with 15 bases between. The CDR3 DNA is TGTGCCAGCAGCTTATACGGAGTGGCCGACAACTATGGCTACACCTTC. It is translated as CASSLYGVADNYGYTF.

The chain links TRBV5-4 to TRBJ1-2; TRBD1 is a possible D gene (5 bases). Per germline, CDR1 SGHNT and CDR2 YYREEE (reference sequence). CDR3 size: 15 residues. The ends were cut back, 0 bases at V and 2 bases at J, with 11 bases in the middle. CDR3 bases: TGTGCCAGCAGCTTGGCGGCAGGGATGAACTATGGCTACACCTTC. This sequence encodes CASSLAAGMNYGYTF. Full variable domain (rest looked up from reference TRBV5-4 and TRBJ1-2): ETGVTQSPTHLIKTRGQQVTLRCSSQSGHNTVSWYQQALGQGPQFIFQYYREEENGRGNFPPRFSGLQFPNYSSELNVNALELDDSALYLCASSLAAGMNYGYTFGSGTRLTVV.

This clone has a single count. The CDR3 reads CASSLAGLVYEQYF. CDR3 in DNA: TGCGCCAGCAGCCTCGCGGGACTAGTCTACGAGCAGTACTTC. This rearrangement joins TRBV4-1 to TRBJ2-7; 8 bases align to TRBD2. V was clipped by 4 bases and J by 3 bases; unmatched bases: 5. CDR1 is MGHRA and CDR2 is YSYEKL in the germline V gene. CDR3 size: 14 residues.

The chain has TRBV20-1 and TRBJ1-4; D ambiguous. Trimming cost V 6 bases and J 0 bases, with 11 bases left between them. Looked up from germline, CDR1 is DFQATT and CDR2 is SNEGSKA (reference sequence). The CDR3 has 14 residues. The CDR3 spells CSASEHATNEKLFF. The CDR3 bases are TGCAGTGCCAGTGAACACGCAACTAATGAAAAACTGTTTTTT.

V and J are TRBV6-5 and TRBJ1-2; D unresolved. The CDR3 length is 14 residues. Between the trimmed V and J ends, which lost 6 bases and 7 bases, there was a span of 18 bases. CDR1 MNHEY and CDR2 SVGAGI come from the germline V gene. The CDR3 protein is CASRSGTSLGGYTF. The CDR3 nucleotides read TGTGCCAGCAGGTCAGGAACCTCGTTGGGTGGCTACACCTTC.

The rearrangement uses TRBV6-5 and TRBJ1-2, with 7 bases lining up with TRBD1. Losses at the gene ends were 8 bases for V and 3 bases for J; bases not matched to a gene: 12. Germline lookup yields CDR1 MNHEY and CDR2 SVGAGI. This CDR3 region has 15 residues. The CDR3 is CASGSFWDSHYGYTF. The CDR3 DNA is TGTGCCAGCGGATCTTTCTGGGACAGCCACTATGGCTACACCTTC.

This clone is medium-sized in the sample. The chain is built from TRBV30 and TRBJ1-2; 7 nucleotides match TRBD1. Germline V gene lookup returns CDR1 GTSNPN and CDR2 SVGIG (reference sequence). V shed 4 bases, J shed 8 bases, and the junction held 7 bases outside the gene matches. The CDR3 covers 12 residues. The CDR3 coding sequence is TGTGCCTGGAAACTGACAGGGAGCGGCTACACCTTC. Residues: CAWKLTGSGYTF.

V and J are TRBV18 and TRBJ2-7; maybe TRBD1 (7 bases). Germline-derived CDR1 and CDR2 are KGHSH and LQKENI. Trimming removed 5 bases from V and 2 bases from J, with 13 bases in between. The CDR3 extends over 14 amino acids. The CDR3 sequence is CASSSQGGTYEQYF. The CDR3 region has the DNA TGTGCCAGCTCATCCCAGGGGGGCACCTACGAGCAGTACTTC.

The V and J genes are TRBV18 and TRBJ2-5, with D hard to call. Germline loops: CDR1 KGHSH, CDR2 LQKENI. CDR3 length equals 12 residues. V dropped 3 bases and J dropped 2 bases, with 4 bases sitting between them. CDR3 coding DNA: TGTGCCAGCTCACCCCAGCAAGAGACCCAGTACTTC. Translated: CASSPQQETQYF.

The CDR3 reads CASSPGNTIYF. The CDR3 coding sequence is TGTGCCAGCAGTCCTGGAAACACCATATATTTT. The J gene is TRBJ1-3, the V gene TRBV12-3 or TRBV12-4, with D uncertain. Trimming took off 5 bases at V and 2 bases at J, with 1 base between the two ends. The CDR3 is 11 residues long.

V gene TRBV11-2 combines with J gene TRBJ1-1, with D uncertain. The CDR3 has 15 amino acids. Germline V CDR1 and CDR2: SGHAT, FQNNGV. Trimming cost V 4 bases and J 1 base, with 13 bases left between them. The CDR3 DNA is TGTGCCAGCAGCTCCGCTAGAGGTTCGAACACTGAAGCTTTCTTT. Its translation is CASSSARGSNTEAFF.

The rearrangement uses TRBV18 and TRBJ1-1, with a possible D match to TRBD1 (5 bases). Germline loops: CDR1 KGHSH, CDR2 LQKENI. The CDR3 covers 15 residues. Trimming took 5 bases from V and 0 from J, leaving 13 bases between them. The CDR3 protein is CASSEQGSLNTEAFF. DNA for the CDR3: TGTGCCAGCTCAGAGCAGGGCAGCCTGAACACTGAAGCTTTCTTT. Full variable domain (outside the CDR3, taken from reference TRBV18 and TRBJ1-1): NAGVMQNPRHLVRRRGQEARLRCSPMKGHSHVYWYRQLPEEGLKFMVYLQKENIIDESGMPKERFSAEFPKEGPSILRIQQVVRGDSAAYFCASSEQGSLNTEAFFGQGTRLTVV.

The chain joins TRBV19 to TRBJ2-2; D not resolved. The V and J ends lost 10 bases and 0 bases respectively, with 9 bases between them. CDR1 is LNHDA and CDR2 is SQIVND in the germline V gene (reference sequence). The CDR3 length is 13 residues. This CDR3 reads CATAAANTGELFF. The CDR3 nucleotides are TGTGCCACAGCCGCAGCGAACACCGGGGAGCTGTTTTTT.

This clone was recorded only once. The rearrangement links TRBV2 to TRBJ1-5; TRBD1 aligns across 8 bases. Germline V gene lookup returns CDR1 SNHLY and CDR2 FYNNEI. The ends lost 6 bases at V and 2 bases at J; junction bases unmatched: 6. The CDR3 has 15 amino acids. CDR3 in DNA: TGTGCCAGCAGCATTACAGGGGGGGGCAATCAGCCCCAGCATTTT. Protein sequence: CASSITGGGNQPQHF.

The rearrangement uses TRBV7-9 and TRBJ1-4, with 7 nucleotides matching TRBD1. With V trimmed by 1 base and J by 6 bases, 5 bases remained unmatched. CDR1 and CDR2 from the germline V gene are SEHNR and FQNEAQ (reference sequence). This CDR3 spans 15 amino acids. The CDR3 reads CASSLGQGFDEKLFF. In DNA form, the CDR3 reads TGTGCCAGCAGCTTAGGACAGGGTTTTGATGAAAAACTGTTTTTT.

The rearrangement joins TRBV6-5 to TRBJ1-1; D is unresolved. Looked up from germline, CDR1 is MNHEY and CDR2 is SVGAGI. Trimming pared 8 bases from V and 4 bases from J, leaving 11 bases between. This CDR3 contains 12 residues. The CDR3 bases are TGTGCCAGCTCCCTAGTTGTCACTGAAGCTTTCTTT. Translated, it gives CASSLVVTEAFF.

This clone was detected once. The V call is TRBV12-3 or TRBV12-4, the J call TRBJ2-5; D call uncertain. This CDR3 is 13 amino acids long. Between the trimmed V and J ends, which lost 3 bases and 5 bases, there was a span of 10 bases. CDR3 nucleotide sequence: TGTGCCAGCAGTTTTCTGTCAGTGGAGACCCAGTACTTC. Amino acids: CASSFLSVETQYF.

V usage is TRBV13 and J usage is TRBJ1-2; TRBD1 agrees at 11 bases. Losses at the gene ends were 2 bases for V and 7 bases for J; bases not matched to a gene: 9. The germline gives CDR1 PRHDT, CDR2 FYEKMQ (reference sequence). This CDR3 is built from 16 residues. The CDR3 spells CASSLFGTGGRSGYTF. CDR3 DNA: TGTGCCAGCAGCTTATTCGGGACAGGGGGACGAAGTGGCTACACCTTC.

The chain couples TRBV2 to TRBJ2-3; 9 bases map to TRBD2. Germline loops: CDR1 SNHLY, CDR2 FYNNEI. The V segment lost 6 bases and the J segment 6 bases; nucleotides outside the gene matches: 10. The CDR3 runs 15 residues. The CDR3 spells CASSEGLANRDTQYF. The CDR3 coding sequence is TGTGCCAGCAGCGAGGGACTAGCTAACCGGGATACGCAGTATTTT.

J is TRBJ1-2 and V is TRBV5-1, with D hard to call. The CDR3 is made up of 12 amino acids. In germline, CDR1 is SGHRS, CDR2 YFSETQ. Between the trimmed V and J ends, which lost 0 bases and 8 bases, there was a span of 8 bases. The CDR3 sequence is CASSLGTGGYTF. Written as DNA, the CDR3 is TGCGCCAGCAGCTTGGGGACGGGAGGCTACACCTTC. The variable domain in full, completed from reference TRBV5-1 and TRBJ1-2, reads KAGVTQTPRYLIKTRGQQVTLSCSPISGHRSVSWYQQTPGQGLQFLFEYFSETQRNKGNFPGRFSGRQFSNSRSEMNVSTLELGDSALYLCASSLGTGGYTFGSGTRLTVV.

The J gene is TRBJ2-3, the V gene TRBV15; 7 bases map to TRBD1. There are 14 residues in the CDR3. CDR1 LNHNV and CDR2 YYDKDF come from the germline V gene (reference sequence). The V gene end was trimmed by 0 bases and the J gene end by 5 bases; junction bases not matched to a gene: 2. As DNA, the CDR3 is TGTGCCACCAGCAGAGAGCAGGGGGTAGATACGCAGTATTTT. Translating gives CATSREQGVDTQYF.

The chain combines TRBV7-6 with TRBJ1-3; D is perhaps TRBD1 (5 bases). V was shortened by 0 bases and J by 1 base, with 16 bases between the two germline ends. Germline values: CDR1 SGHVS, CDR2 FNYEAQ. This CDR3 contains 18 residues. CDR3 DNA sequence: TGTGCCAGCAGCTTAGCTGGGGGACGGGAAAAATCTGGAAACACCATATATTTT. It translates to CASSLAGGREKSGNTIYF.

The chain combines TRBV7-9 with TRBJ2-7, with TRBD2 matching 7 bases. With 2 bases clipped from V and 2 bases from J, the junction kept 6 bases outside the gene matches. Germline loops: CDR1 SEHNR, CDR2 FQNEAQ (reference sequence). This CDR3 region has 15 residues. The CDR3, as DNA: TGTGCCAGCAGCTTATCGGCTAGCGGAGCCTACGAGCAGTACTTC. The encoded protein is CASSLSASGAYEQYF.

V is TRBV2 and J is TRBJ2-7, with TRBD1 identical over 9 bases. The CDR3 spans 13 residues. Germline V gives CDR1 SNHLY, CDR2 FYNNEI. Trimming took 8 bases from V and 1 from J; bases not matched to a gene: 3. CDR3: CASGGQGSYEQYF. CDR3 nucleotides: TGTGCCAGCGGGGGACAGGGATCCTACGAGCAGTACTTC.

The chain has TRBV19 and TRBJ1-5; 7 nucleotides line up with TRBD1. Germline-derived CDR1 and CDR2 are LNHDA and SQIVND (reference sequence). This CDR3 is 16 amino acids long. Unmatched junction bases numbered 11, after V lost 7 bases and J lost 2 bases. The CDR3 loop is CASTSPHDRGNQPQHF. The DNA of the CDR3 is TGTGCCAGTACCTCCCCCCACGACAGGGGCAATCAGCCCCAGCATTTT.

The chain employs TRBV30 and TRBJ2-7, with 9 nucleotides matching TRBD1. The germline gives CDR1 GTSNPN, CDR2 SVGIG (reference sequence). The V gene end was trimmed by 5 bases and the J gene end by 3 bases; junction bases not matched to a gene: 5. This CDR3 contains 13 residues. This CDR3 is CAWAGTGFYEQYF. The CDR3 DNA sequence: TGTGCCTGGGCCGGGACAGGGTTCTACGAGCAGTACTTC.

The CDR3 is CASSPPTGVRKHYGYTF. DNA for the CDR3: TGTGCCAGCTCACCTCCGACAGGGGTACGCAAACACTATGGCTACACCTTC. The genes are TRBV18 and TRBJ1-2, with 8 nucleotides matching TRBD1. The CDR3 contains 17 residues. V dropped 3 bases and J dropped 3; count of bases not matched to a gene: 12. The V gene's germline CDR1 is KGHSH and CDR2 LQKENI. The variable domain in full, completed from reference TRBV18 and TRBJ1-2, reads NAGVMQNPRHLVRRRGQEARLRCSPMKGHSHVYWYRQLPEEGLKFMVYLQKENIIDESGMPKERFSAEFPKEGPSILRIQQVVRGDSAAYFCASSPPTGVRKHYGYTFGSGTRLTVV.

There are a few counts of this clone. The chain combines TRBV2 with TRBJ1-5, with TRBD1 identical over 7 bases. The germline V gene encodes CDR1 SNHLY and CDR2 FYNNEI. V was pared by 5 bases and J by 5 bases, with 3 bases of the junction left unmatched. The CDR3 runs to 13 residues. The CDR3 DNA is TGTGCCAGCAGTAGGGACAGTGATCAGCCCCAGCATTTT. Protein product: CASSRDSDQPQHF. The full variable domain, its missing parts supplied by reference TRBV2 and TRBJ1-5, is EPEVTQTPSHQVTQMGQEVILRCVPISNHLYFYWYRQILGQKVEFLVSFYNNEISEKSEIFDDQFSVERPDGSNFTLKIRSTKLEDSAMYFCASSRDSDQPQHFGDGTRLSIL.